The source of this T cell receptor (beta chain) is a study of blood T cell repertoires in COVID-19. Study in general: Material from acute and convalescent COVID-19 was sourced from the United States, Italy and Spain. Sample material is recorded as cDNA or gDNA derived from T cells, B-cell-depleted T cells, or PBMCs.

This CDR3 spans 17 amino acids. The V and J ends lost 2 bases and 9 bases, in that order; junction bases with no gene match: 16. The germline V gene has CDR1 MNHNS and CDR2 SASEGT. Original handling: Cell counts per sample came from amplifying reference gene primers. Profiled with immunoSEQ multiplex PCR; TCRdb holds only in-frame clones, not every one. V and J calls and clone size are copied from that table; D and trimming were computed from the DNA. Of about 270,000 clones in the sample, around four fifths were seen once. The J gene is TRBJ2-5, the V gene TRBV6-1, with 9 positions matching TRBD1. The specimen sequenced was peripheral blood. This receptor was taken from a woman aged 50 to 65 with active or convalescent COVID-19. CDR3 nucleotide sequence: TGTGCCAGCAGTGAAAGGACGGGGACAGGGACGATAGGGGCCCAGTACTTC. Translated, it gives CASSERTGTGTIGAQYF.